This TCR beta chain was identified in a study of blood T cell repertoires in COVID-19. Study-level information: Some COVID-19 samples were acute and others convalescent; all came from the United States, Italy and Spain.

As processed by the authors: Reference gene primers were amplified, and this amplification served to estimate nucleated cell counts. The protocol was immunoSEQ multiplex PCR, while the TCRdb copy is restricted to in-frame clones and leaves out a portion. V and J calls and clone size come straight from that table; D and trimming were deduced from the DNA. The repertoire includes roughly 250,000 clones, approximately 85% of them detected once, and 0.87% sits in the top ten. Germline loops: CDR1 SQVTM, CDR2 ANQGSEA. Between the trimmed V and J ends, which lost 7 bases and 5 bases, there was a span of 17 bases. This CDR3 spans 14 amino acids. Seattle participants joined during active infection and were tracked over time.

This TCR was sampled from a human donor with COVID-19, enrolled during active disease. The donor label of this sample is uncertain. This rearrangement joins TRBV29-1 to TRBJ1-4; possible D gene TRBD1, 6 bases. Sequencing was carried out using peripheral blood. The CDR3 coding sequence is TGCAGCGCCCGGCAGGGGACTACGAATGAAAAACTGTTTTTT. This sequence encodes CSARQGTTNEKLFF.